Following are 20 T cell receptor beta chains from one sample sequenced in a study of T-cell reconstitution after alpha-beta-depleted transplantation in children. Unique molecular identifiers were incorporated during preparation of the TCRbeta library. One entry per CDR3 protein results from TCRdb running MiXCR on the PCR reads. Of fewer than 400,000 distinct CDR3 sequences listed, more than 20% are singletons. The source material was PBMCs, mostly from graft donor cells, sampled 180 days after TCRalphabeta/CD19-depleted stem cell transplant. Every receptor here comes from a male patient younger than 18 who had a stem cell transplant for acute lymphoblastic leukemia, so the T cells may come from the graft donor.

This clonotype has only a few counts. The rearrangement links TRBV15 to TRBJ2-3, with a possible D match to TRBD2 (7 bases). V gave up 5 bases and J gave up 10 bases, with 10 bases separating them. The germline V gene has CDR1 LNHNV and CDR2 YYDKDF (reference sequence). The CDR3 has 11 amino acids. The CDR3 is CATSVGGPQYF. CDR3 bases: TGTGCCACCAGCGTCGGGGGGCCGCAGTATTTT. The variable domain in full, with the rest retrieved from reference TRBV15 and TRBJ2-3, is DAMVIQNPRYQVTQFGKPVTLSCSQTLNHNVMYWYQQKSSQAPKLLFHYYDKDFNNEADTPDNFQSRRPNTSFCFLDIRSPGLGDTAMYLCATSVGGPQYFGPGTRLTVL.

V usage is TRBV12-3 or TRBV12-4 and J usage is TRBJ1-1; D gene ambiguous. This CDR3 region has 12 residues. Trimming removed 3 bases from V and 8 bases from J, with 10 bases in between. CDR3 nucleotides: TGTGCCAGCAGTTTCACGACAATCGAAGCTTTCTTT. It codes for CASSFTTIEAFF.

The sample holds a few counts of this clonotype. The genes are TRBV5-1 and TRBJ2-1; 12 positions agree with TRBD2. The V gene end was trimmed by 0 bases and the J gene end by 2 bases; junction bases not matched to a gene: 3. This CDR3 contains 17 residues. Germline CDR1 reads SGHRS; CDR2 reads YFSETQ. The CDR3 protein is CASSLVPSGRAYNEQFF. CDR3 in DNA: TGCGCCAGCAGCTTGGTCCCTAGCGGGAGGGCCTACAATGAGCAGTTCTTC.

This clonotype was observed a handful of times. The chain employs TRBV5-1 and TRBJ2-7, with 8 bases fitting TRBD2. This CDR3 has 15 amino acids. The J segment lost 4 bases and the V segment lost 2 bases, leaving 8 bases of the junction unmatched. The germline V gene encodes CDR1 SGHRS and CDR2 YFSETQ. Written as DNA, the CDR3 is TGCGCCAGCAGCTTCCTTACGGGAGGGCCTTACGAGCAGTACTTC. Translation gives CASSFLTGGPYEQYF. Drawing the rest from reference TRBV5-1 and TRBJ2-7, the complete variable domain is KAGVTQTPRYLIKTRGQQVTLSCSPISGHRSVSWYQQTPGQGLQFLFEYFSETQRNKGNFPGRFSGRQFSNSRSEMNVSTLELGDSALYLCASSFLTGGPYEQYFGPGTRLTVT.

This clonotype was picked up a small number of times. J is TRBJ2-3 and V is TRBV4-1; 7 positions match TRBD1. CDR3 length: 16 residues. With 0 bases clipped from V and 2 bases from J, the junction kept 5 bases outside the gene matches. Germline CDR1 is MGHRA and CDR2 is YSYEKL. The CDR3 sequence: CASSQDYRGVTDTQYF. The CDR3 DNA follows: TGCGCCAGCAGCCAAGATTACAGGGGTGTCACAGATACGCAGTATTTT.

This chain connects TRBV28 to TRBJ2-3; D not resolved. This CDR3 is 15 amino acids long. Germline CDR1 is MDHEN and CDR2 is SYDVKM. Trimming shortened V by 4 bases and J by 0 bases, and 11 bases separated the two germline ends. The CDR3 sequence: CASSWGSASTDTQYF. The CDR3 DNA sequence: TGTGCCAGCAGTTGGGGATCCGCAAGCACAGATACGCAGTATTTT. Variable domain in full (rest from reference TRBV28 and TRBJ2-3): DVKVTQSSRYLVKRTGEKVFLECVQDMDHENMFWYRQDPGLGLRLIYFSYDVKMKEKGDIPEGYSVSREKKERFSLILESASTNQTSMYLCASSWGSASTDTQYFGPGTRLTVL.

This clonotype was counted many times. The chain recombines TRBV6-1 with TRBJ2-4, with TRBD2 matching 10 bases. With 6 bases clipped from V and 11 bases from J, the junction kept 7 bases outside the gene matches. CDR3 length: 13 amino acids. Germline CDR1 is MNHNS and CDR2 is SASEGT. The CDR3 is CASSPGLAGVQYF. In DNA form, the CDR3 reads TGTGCCAGCAGCCCCGGGCTAGCGGGGGTTCAGTACTTC.

This clonotype has only a few counts. V is TRBV12-3 or TRBV12-4 and J is TRBJ2-7, with D tentatively TRBD2 (5 bases). This CDR3 spans 13 amino acids. V lost 5 bases and J lost 2, with 10 bases in between. The CDR3 protein is CASSITRPYEQYF. In DNA, the CDR3 is TGTGCCAGCAGTATTACTAGGCCCTACGAGCAGTACTTC.

This clonotype was seen many times. The J gene is TRBJ1-1, the V gene TRBV5-1; perhaps TRBD1 as D (5 bases). The V end was cut by 4 bases, the J end by 7 bases, with 11 bases between. Germline CDR1 is SGHRS and CDR2 is YFSETQ. The length of the CDR3 is 12 residues. The CDR3 reads CASSPLGGEAFF. Written as DNA, the CDR3 is TGCGCCAGCAGCCCACTTGGGGGTGAAGCTTTCTTT.

The chain employs TRBV5-6 and TRBJ2-5; 13 nucleotides agree with TRBD2. Germline V gene data show CDR1 as SGHDT and CDR2 as YYEEEE. The CDR3 extends over 19 amino acids. The J segment lost 4 bases and the V segment lost 0 bases, leaving 12 bases of the junction unmatched. The CDR3 nucleotides are TGTGCCAGCAGCTTGGGCCCAACACCGGGACTAGCGGGACCAGAGACCCAGTACTTC. Amino acids: CASSLGPTPGLAGPETQYF.

The gene calls are TRBV29-1 and TRBJ2-5; D possibly corresponds to TRBD1 (8 bases). The CDR3 length is 15 residues. Trimming took 6 bases from V and 5 from J, leaving 22 bases between them. The germline CDR1 and CDR2 sequences are SQVTM and ANQGSEA. This chain's CDR3 is CSVGQGGRGSETQYF. CDR3 DNA sequence: TGCAGCGTCGGACAGGGAGGGCGCGGGAGTGAGACCCAGTACTTC.

The CDR3 nucleotides read TGTGCCAGCAGCTTACAAGCGGGAGGGTTGGACAATGAGCAGTTCTTC. It codes for CASSLQAGGLDNEQFF. V is TRBV11-2 and J is TRBJ2-1; 10 nucleotides agree with TRBD2. The CDR3 covers 16 residues. Germline loops: CDR1 SGHAT, CDR2 FQNNGV. J lost 5 bases, V lost 2 bases, and 6 bases had no gene match.

The chain uses TRBV9 and TRBJ2-1; no reliable D call. Germline CDR1 is SGDLS and CDR2 is YYNGEE. The V end lost 2 bases, the J end lost 7 bases, and 13 bases lay between the germline ends. The CDR3 extends over 14 amino acids. The CDR3 sequence is CASSVGGHRNEQFF. The CDR3 DNA reads TGTGCCAGCAGCGTCGGCGGTCACCGGAATGAGCAGTTCTTC.

The rearrangement links TRBV19 to TRBJ1-1; D is uncertain. The CDR3 extends over 13 amino acids. The germline gives CDR1 LNHDA, CDR2 SQIVND (reference sequence). V gave up 6 bases and J gave up 7 bases, with 15 bases separating them. The CDR3 protein is CASSLGEWGEAFF. CDR3 in DNA: TGTGCCAGTAGCCTTGGAGAGTGGGGTGAAGCTTTCTTT.

This chain joins TRBV5-4 and TRBJ2-7; D ambiguous. Trimming took off 4 bases at V and 3 bases at J, with 14 bases between the two ends. The CDR3 is made up of 14 amino acids. In germline, CDR1 is SGHNT, CDR2 YYREEE (reference sequence). CDR3 nucleotide sequence: TGTGCCAGCAGCCCCCCGAGCAGAATCTACGAGCAGTACTTC. Protein product: CASSPPSRIYEQYF. The variable domain in full, completed from reference TRBV5-4 and TRBJ2-7, reads ETGVTQSPTHLIKTRGQQVTLRCSSQSGHNTVSWYQQALGQGPQFIFQYYREEENGRGNFPPRFSGLQFPNYSSELNVNALELDDSALYLCASSPPSRIYEQYFGPGTRLTVT.

This clonotype was seen more than once but under ten times. The genes are TRBV7-3 and TRBJ2-7; a weak D match, TRBD2 (6 bases). The CDR3 covers 13 residues. The V end lost 5 bases, the J end lost 5 bases, and 13 bases lay between the germline ends. Germline V gives CDR1 SGHTA, CDR2 FQGTGA. CDR3 in DNA: TGTGCCAGCAGCGGGGGAGGAGGGGACGAGCAGTACTTC. Translating gives CASSGGGGDEQYF.

The V gene is TRBV28, the J gene TRBJ2-1, with D possibly matching TRBD2 (6 bases). CDR1 is MDHEN, CDR2 SYDVKM, per germline. This CDR3 contains 15 residues. V was pared by 7 bases and J by 0 bases, with 13 bases between. The chain's CDR3 is CASTPTRSSYNEQFF. The CDR3 region has the DNA TGTGCCAGCACCCCGACTAGGAGCTCCTACAATGAGCAGTTCTTC.

This rearrangement joins TRBV7-3 to TRBJ2-3; TRBD2 agrees at 8 bases. The CDR3 consists of 15 residues. Trimming at V came to 5 bases and at J to 2 bases, leaving 6 bases not matched to a gene. CDR1 and CDR2 (germline): SGHTA, FQGTGA. As DNA, the CDR3 is TGTGCCAGCAGCAAAAGACTAGCGATCACAGATACGCAGTATTTT. Protein: CASSKRLAITDTQYF.

The chain combines TRBV12-3 or TRBV12-4 with TRBJ1-2, with TRBD1 matching over 8 bases. The trim removed 10 bases at V and 1 base at J, leaving 14 bases unmatched. This CDR3 contains 16 residues. In DNA, the CDR3 is TGTGCCAACAGCCCCTACCGACAGGGGAGTAACTATGGCTACACCTTC. Translated, it gives CANSPYRQGSNYGYTF.

About this clonotype: A junction end diverges from the germline sequence, so it may reflect a read error. The rearrangement joins TRBV7-2 to TRBJ2-7; D perhaps matches TRBD2 (6 bases). CDR1 and CDR2 from the germline V gene are SGHTA and FQGNSA. This CDR3 is 13 amino acids long. The CDR3 nucleotides read TGTGCCAGCAGCTTGGGGGGAGATATCCCGAGGGACTTC. It codes for CASSLGGDIPRDF.